Listed here are 5 T cell receptor beta chains from one sample, sequenced in a study of cytomegalovirus exposure and HLA in healthy donors. It was with 60 Vbeta and 13 Jbeta primers that the PCR ran. Sequenced by immunoSEQ multiplex PCR; TCRdb stores in-frame clones only, minus some. The sample yields around 19,000 clones, under 90% seen once. The specimen sequenced was PBMCs. The receptors were sampled from a human donor in good health.

The chain recombines TRBV19 with TRBJ1-5, with 8 bases aligning to TRBD1. V was pared by 4 bases and J by 5 bases, with 7 bases of the junction left unmatched. The length of the CDR3 is 15 residues. Germline assignment: CDR1 LNHDA and CDR2 SQIVND (reference sequence). In DNA, the CDR3 is TGTGCCAGTAGTACCTCAGGGGGCAGAGATCAGCCCCAGCATTTT. This sequence encodes CASSTSGGRDQPQHF. Full variable domain (remainder filled in from reference TRBV19 and TRBJ1-5): DGGITQSPKYLFRKEGQNVTLSCEQNLNHDAMYWYRQDPGQGLRLIYYSQIVNDFQKGDIAEGYSVSREKKESFPLTVTSAQKNPTAFYLCASSTSGGRDQPQHFGDGTRLSIL.

The rearrangement joins TRBV5-6 to TRBJ1-4, with D hard to call. The V end lost 4 bases, the J end lost 8 bases, and 12 bases lay between the germline ends. CDR3 length: 13 residues. CDR1 is SGHDT and CDR2 is YYEEEE in the germline V gene. CDR3 nucleotide sequence: TGTGCCAGCAGCCCGGCCACGGGGGAAAAACTGTTTTTT. This gives the protein CASSPATGEKLFF.

This chain uses TRBV9 with TRBJ2-1; D unclear. Germline-derived CDR1 and CDR2 are SGDLS and YYNGEE. V lost 4 bases and J 9 bases, leaving 20 bases between the germline ends. This CDR3 contains 15 residues. The chain's CDR3 is CASSPRVENFGEQFF. Here the CDR3 DNA reads TGTGCCAGCAGCCCTCGGGTAGAAAACTTCGGTGAGCAGTTCTTC. Drawing the rest from reference TRBV9 and TRBJ2-1, the complete variable domain is DSGVTQTPKHLITATGQRVTLRCSPRSGDLSVYWYQQSLDQGLQFLIQYYNGEERAKGNILERFSAQQFPDLHSELNLSSLELGDSALYFCASSPRVENFGEQFFGPGTRLTVL.

The chain joins TRBV14 to TRBJ2-7; 8 bases fit TRBD2. With 8 bases clipped from V and 3 bases from J, the junction kept 6 bases outside the gene matches. This CDR3 has 13 amino acids. Germline CDR1 reads SGHDN; CDR2 reads FVKESK. The CDR3 is CASQAGDYYEQYF. DNA for the CDR3: TGTGCCAGCCAAGCGGGAGATTACTACGAGCAGTACTTC.

The chain combines TRBV6-1 with TRBJ2-7; 8 bases fit TRBD1. V was pared by 3 bases and J by 2 bases, with 0 bases of the junction left unmatched. CDR1 MNHNS and CDR2 SASEGT come from the germline V gene. The length of the CDR3 is 13 residues. In DNA form, the CDR3 reads TGTGCCAGCAGTGACAGGGGGCCCTACGAGCAGTACTTC. This encodes CASSDRGPYEQYF.